These T cell receptor beta chains were read from a single sample in a study of CD8 T cells in Susac syndrome. TCRdb processed the immunoSEQ multiplex PCR reads anew with MiXCR; each CDR3 protein has one entry. The top ten clones hold 0.5% to 0.65% of a sample with approximately 150,000 distinct CDR3 sequences, roughly 76% of them seen once. The sample taken for sequencing was CD8+ T cells from PBMCs. These receptors originate from a human donor with multiple sclerosis. Both conserved end residues are part of each CDR3. The D gene is left open where the match is weak. Not all rows give a size; the values are once, few, many and, for expanded clones, a class.

V,size,D,J,DNA,CDR3
TRBV12-3/TRBV12-4,NA,NA,TRBJ2-7,TGTGCCAGCAGTTTAAAGGTTTCCCACGAGCAGTACTTC,CASSLKVSHEQYF
TRBV4-1,NA,TRBD1,TRBJ1-1,TGCGCCAGCACCCAGTTTCCGACAGGGGTCCCCTTCATGAACACTGAAGCTTTCTTT,CASTQFPTGVPFMNTEAFF
TRBV27,once,NA,TRBJ2-5,TGTGCCAGCAGGAGACAGTACGAGGAGACCCAGTACTTC,CASRRQYEETQYF
TRBV3-1,NA,TRBD1,TRBJ1-1,TGTGCCAGCAGCCACCCGGACAGGGATGGTGAAGCTTTCTTT,CASSHPDRDGEAFF
TRBV27,NA,TRBD1,TRBJ2-5,TGTGCCAGCAGTTCTGGACAGGGCAGGCAAGAGACCCAGTACTTC,CASSSGQGRQETQYF
TRBV5-6,NA,NA,TRBJ1-1,TGTGCCAGCGGACTCATGAACACTGAAGCTTTCTTT,CASGLMNTEAFF
TRBV11-2,NA,NA,TRBJ2-1,TGTGCCAGCAGCTTAGCGGTGGGAGGTTGGGACAATGAGCAGTTCTTC,CASSLAVGGWDNEQFF
TRBV7-8,NA,NA,TRBJ1-1,TGTGCCAGCAGCTTAGTGATCACTGAAGCTTTCTTT,CASSLVITEAFF
TRBV5-4,few,NA,TRBJ1-1,TGTGCCAGCAGCTTGGACGTGGGGGCCAACACTGAAGCTTTCTTT,CASSLDVGANTEAFF
TRBV7-9,NA,TRBD1,TRBJ1-1,TGTGCCAGCAGCCCCCGGGACAGACTAACTGAAGTTTTCTTT,CASSPRDRLTEVFF
TRBV29-1,NA,TRBD2,TRBJ2-1,TGCAGCGCCCACCCCGGAGCGGGAGCGACATACAATGAGCAGTTCTTC,CSAHPGAGATYNEQFF
TRBV7-8,NA,NA,TRBJ1-4,TGTGCCAGCAGCTTAGCCCGGGTATCCCATGAAAAACTGTTTTTT,CASSLARVSHEKLFF
TRBV11-2,NA,TRBD1,TRBJ2-1,TGTGCCAGCAGCCCACACCCGGGACAGGGAATCAATGAGCAGTTCTTC,CASSPHPGQGINEQFF
TRBV19,NA,NA,TRBJ2-1,TGTGCCAGTAGTTTAGGACTAAGCTACAATGAGCAGTTCTTC,CASSLGLSYNEQFF
TRBV4-2,NA,NA,TRBJ1-2,TGTGCCAGCAGCCAAGATCGGTCGGGCTTCTATGGCTACACCTTC,CASSQDRSGFYGYTF
TRBV9,NA,NA,TRBJ1-1,TGTGCCAGCAGCGCGATAGGGGGTGAAGCTTTCTTT,CASSAIGGEAFF
TRBV7-9,NA,TRBD2,TRBJ2-2,TGTGCCAGCATCAAACTAGCGGGAACGTCGGCCGGGGAGCTGTTTTTT,CASIKLAGTSAGELFF
TRBV5-5,NA,NA,TRBJ2-5,TGTGCCAGCAGCCGCGGACAGAGACAAGAGACCCAGTACTTC,CASSRGQRQETQYF
TRBV25-1,NA,NA,TRBJ1-1,TGTGCCAGCAGTGAATATCACCGGGCCCCGGACACTGAAGCTTTCTTT,CASSEYHRAPDTEAFF
TRBV6-5,once,TRBD2,TRBJ2-1,TGTGCCAGCAGACGGACTAGCGGGAGCAATGAGCAGTTCTTC,CASRRTSGSNEQFF
TRBV6-5,NA,TRBD1,TRBJ2-1,TGTGCCAGCAGTTCCGGGACAGGGAATGTAAATGAGCAGTTCTTC,CASSSGTGNVNEQFF
TRBV9,once,NA,TRBJ2-1,TGTGCCAGCAGCGTAGGGTGGACTACCTACAATGAGCAGTTCTTC,CASSVGWTTYNEQFF
TRBV7-9,NA,NA,TRBJ2-5,TGTGCCAGCAGCTACGACGGAGAGACCCAGTACTTC,CASSYDGETQYF
TRBV6-1,NA,NA,TRBJ1-4,TGTGCCAGCAGTCAAGTTGGGTCTATGGGCACTAATGAAAAACTGTTTTTT,CASSQVGSMGTNEKLFF
TRBV19,NA,NA,TRBJ1-2,TGTGCCAGTGGGAGGGAGGCGAGGGTCCACTATGGCTACACCTTC,CASGREARVHYGYTF
TRBV3-1,NA,NA,TRBJ2-3,TGTGCCAGCAGCCAAGATATTGAAGATACGCAGTATTTT,CASSQDIEDTQYF
TRBV7-9,NA,NA,TRBJ2-3,TGTGCCAGCAGCCCATACGCGGGGGCCGCCATCACAGATACGCAGTATTTT,CASSPYAGAAITDTQYF
TRBV28,NA,TRBD1,TRBJ2-7,TGTGCCAGCAGATACCACGGGACAGGGGGCTACGAGCAGTACTTC,CASRYHGTGGYEQYF
TRBV4-1,NA,NA,TRBJ1-1,TGCGCCAGCAGCCAAGTCCTGGCGCAGAACACTGAAGCTTTCTTT,CASSQVLAQNTEAFF
TRBV5-5,NA,NA,TRBJ1-2,TGTGCCAGCAGCCTCAGGTTTACGCGGCGTGGCTACACCTTC,CASSLRFTRRGYTF
TRBV14,NA,NA,TRBJ2-1,TGTGCCAGCAGCCAAGGGTCAGTATACAATGAGCAGTTCTTC,CASSQGSVYNEQFF
TRBV20-1,NA,NA,TRBJ2-6,TGCAGTGCTAGATCCGACCAGGGGCGGGGGGCCAACGTCCTGACTTTC,CSARSDQGRGANVLTF
TRBV2,NA,NA,TRBJ1-5,TGTGCCAGCACCCTAACTCCACGGACAAGCAATCAGCCCCAGCATTTT,CASTLTPRTSNQPQHF
TRBV5-5,NA,NA,TRBJ2-6,TGTGCCAGCAGCTTATACAGGGCAGGCGCTGGGGCCAACGTCCTGACTTTC,CASSLYRAGAGANVLTF
TRBV24-1,NA,NA,TRBJ2-1,TGTGCCACCAGTGTGGTTTTGGCGGGACCGAATGAGCAGTTCTTC,CATSVVLAGPNEQFF
TRBV24-1,once,TRBD2,TRBJ2-2,TGTGCCACCAGTGACCCCAGCGGGAGGACTGCGAACACCGGGGAGCTGTTTTTT,CATSDPSGRTANTGELFF
TRBV6-5,NA,NA,TRBJ2-5,TGTGCCAGCAGTTACTTTGCGTGGGGGGCGAGGGGGGAGACCCAGTACTTC,CASSYFAWGARGETQYF
TRBV13,few,NA,TRBJ2-7,TGTGCCAGCAGCTTAAGGGACTTTCCGTACGAGCAGTACTTC,CASSLRDFPYEQYF